This TCR beta chain was sequenced during a study of blood T cell repertoires in COVID-19. Background on the study: Donors in the United States, Italy and Spain gave samples during acute or convalescent COVID-19. Sample material is recorded as cDNA or gDNA derived from T cells, B-cell-depleted T cells, or PBMCs.

The table came from immunoSEQ multiplex PCR; TCRdb's copy has only in-frame clones and leaves some out. This table has roughly 310,000 clones, 85% to 90% appearing once. The Seattle patients joined while their infection was active and were tracked longitudinally afterward. Germline V gives CDR1 MNHEY, CDR2 SVGAGI. This CDR3 spans 15 amino acids. With V trimmed by 5 bases and J by 4 bases, 10 bases remained unmatched. The TCR originated in a woman in her 30s with COVID-19, enrolled during active disease. This chain joins TRBV6-5 and TRBJ1-1, with 7 bases fitting TRBD1. Sequenced input: peripheral blood. Here the CDR3 reads CASSTSDRASTEAFF. The CDR3 DNA follows: TGTGCCAGCAGTACATCCGACAGGGCTAGCACTGAAGCTTTCTTT.